This T cell receptor (beta chain) was sequenced in a study of cytomegalovirus exposure and HLA in healthy donors (dated by TCRdb to the late 2010s). Turning to the overall study: In an earlier analysis of some 610 of the donors, about 270 Gb of sequence data and approximately 120 million unique TCR beta sequences from 180 million or so T cells were reported. A later analysis re-examined previously published TCR beta repertoires from about 700 donors and added high-resolution HLA genotyping to investigate patterns of TCR occurrence. The genetic ancestry cluster associated with self-reported Caucasian donors included approximately 85% of the 350 to 500 genotyped donors. Rather than drawing on any new phenotypic data, the later analysis identified candidate immune exposures from TCR beta sequences and the way those sequences occurred across donors. To predict cytomegalovirus infection status, the study combined high-throughput TCR immunosequencing, statistical association of individual TCRs with disease status, and machine learning. A handful of DR-DQ haplotypes were handled as single units for association and clustering because linkage in the cohort was strong. A separate validation cohort of about 110 different subjects was used in addition to the roughly 670-subject first cohort. An earlier analysis of 500 to 650 of the donors applied high-throughput TCR beta sequencing to assess whether each TCR beta V gene segment acted as functional or pseudogenic. The study used immunosequencing to profile the T cell repertoires of around 600 subjects and linked those repertoires to cytomegalovirus serostatus. Donor age, sex, ethnicity and CMV serostatus were compiled together with the repertoire data. Every repertoire in the discovery cohort had been generated on one and the same sequencing platform. On average, around 230,000 unique TCR beta nucleotide sequences were sequenced per donor among a few hundred genotyped donors of the cohort, with around 19% of those sequences being non-productive. The study was designed to test whether signatures of past pathogen exposure could be identified by cataloging public T cell receptors. A later genetic analysis used genome-wide SNP genotypes for about three fifths of the 666 donors, treating that subset as a discovery cohort. Both class I and class II loci were covered by HLA typing, at four-digit resolution. The number of typed donors differed by locus: about 620-630 for A, B, C, DRB1 and DQB1; 500 to 550 for DQA1; approximately 600 for DPA1; and roughly 490 for DPB1. About 300 gigabases of sequencing data and 78 million or so unique TCR sequences were included in an early release covering about 620 HLA-typed donors.

The library relied on the immunoSEQ multiplex PCR assay. For the multiplex PCR, a mixture combining 60 forward primers for TCR Vbeta segments and 13 reverse primers for TCR Jbeta segments was used. The CDR3 region of rearranged TCR beta genes was amplified from genomic DNA by a multiplex PCR assay. On the Illumina HiSeq System, the amplified TCR beta libraries were sequenced as 87-base-pair reads. From the authors' description of their analysis: A later analysis tallied around 80 million unique TCR beta chains across the 610 or so repertoires, and approximately 12 million of those chains were shared by two or more donors. Raw reads were error-corrected and collapsed into unique sequences with a nearest-neighbor algorithm that merged closely related sequences to remove PCR and sequencing errors. V, D and J gene segments were assigned by aligning CDR3 sequences to IMGT reference sequences. For a sequence to be retained, a match of at least six nucleotides was required to both a V gene segment and a J gene segment. A rearrangement counted as productive if the CDR3 had no stop codons and remained in frame with V and J, and every other rearrangement counted as non-productive. Following IMGT convention, CDR3 was defined as the stretch from the second conserved V-encoded cysteine up to the conserved J-encoded phenylalanine. The earlier analysis of about 610 of the donors excluded sequences that lacked an unambiguous match to a single V gene segment. In an earlier analysis of 587 of the donors, V segments were called functional above 56.7% productive rearrangements and were called segregating when the between-donor standard deviation exceeded 5%. A statistical classification framework was built for diagnosing cytomegalovirus status from the catalog of TCR beta chain sequences. V and J gene assignment, in a later analysis, came from comparing TCR nucleotide sequences with IMGT/GENE-DB human TR gene sequences. The TCRdist pipeline was used in a later analysis to assign CDR3 sequences and most-parsimonious VDJ recombination scenarios. In a later analysis, each TCR beta chain was defined by its CDR3 amino acid sequence together with its V-gene family, and reads lacking a unique V-gene family were excluded. A later analysis removed 592 highly shared, low-generation-probability nucleotide sequences to deal with suspected cross-contamination and a sequencing artifact. In a later analysis, a clonal expansion index was calculated for each public chain from normalized within-repertoire ranks of inferred template counts. In a later analysis, generation probabilities were computed using a VDJ recombination model fitted to out-of-frame rearrangements, and the results were checked against IGoR. A later analysis scored TCR-TCR, TCR-HLA and TCR-CMV co-occurrence with hypergeometric tests, applying a repertoire-size bias correction to TCR pairs. To estimate false discovery rates, a later analysis permuted the HLA or CMV assignments 20 times. In a later analysis, co-occurring TCRs were grouped with DBSCAN, and TCRdist sequence similarity was added when clustering was performed within HLA-allele-positive subsets. For co-occurrence clustering, repertoires with fewer than 30,000 or more than 120,000 public chains were excluded, along with roughly 5 repertoires with anomalous nucleotide sharing. The immuneACCESS repertoire file appears here via TCRdb, limited to in-frame rearrangements. These files lack a portion of the clones; in checked studies, under half of the deficit traces to unresolved V genes, and the cause of the others is not known. Clone size and the V and J calls come from that table; the DNA yielded D and trimming. This sample gives fewer than 200,000 clones in total; 75% to 90% of them show up just once. The ten largest clonotypes hold about 4.3% of the sample.

Comment on this clone: This clone's antigen is unknown. Per-base qualities were not stored, and no clone one base away is much larger.

The investigation overall reported the following: A cluster of highly shared sequence variants was judged likely to be a technical artifact of the sequencing pipeline. In a later analysis, most CMV-associated TCR beta chains were found to appear HLA-restricted, with HLA associations seemingly driven largely by CMV exposure. The classifier was reported to diagnose cytomegalovirus status with high specificity and sensitivity in both the original cohort and the validation cohort. Correlated functional status among segregating V segments might reflect linkage disequilibrium, but an unknown experimental factor could not be ruled out. The presence/absence analyses assumed that sequencing depth was roughly uniform across donors, and that assumption may not be true. When HLA alleles, especially DR and DQ, strongly co-occurred, attributing TCR associations to individual alleles was difficult. A later analysis associated around 16,000 TCR beta sequences with specific HLA alleles at a false discovery rate of 0.05. A further reported finding was that TCR beta sequences accurately predicted the HLA-A and HLA-B alleles for most subjects in the first cohort. Most TCR sequences were observed very rarely across donors, whereas some public TCRs were present in many individuals. Some IMGT-functional V segments, including TRBV6-2 and TRBV6-3, could not be distinguished by the 87-base-pair reads and were therefore excluded. According to a later genetic analysis, donors in an Asian-associated ancestry cluster had fewer N-insertions in productive TCRs than the roughly 660-donor mean. A later genetic analysis associated a missense DCLRE1C variant with V-gene and J-gene trimming of TCR beta chains, and an independent cohort replicated the association. Only TCR beta chains were sequenced in this cohort, and the absence of alpha or paired-chain data limited detectable features. According to a later analysis, parvovirus B19, influenza, CMV and Epstein-Barr virus appeared linked to several top co-occurrence clusters. Because counts were too low, 15 to 20 rarely observed V segments, including chromosome 9 orphons, were left out of the earlier analysis of 500 to 750 of the donors. Compared with equally common non-associated chains, HLA-associated TCR beta chains in a later analysis were more clonally expanded and had lower generation probabilities. Because some donors lacked HLA typing at each locus, the association tests relied only on the typed subset. Broadly in line with IMGT annotations, most TCR beta V segments showed up in productive rearrangements about 87% or about 30% of the time in an earlier analysis of several hundred of the donors. In vitro tests confirmed that a few of the cytomegalovirus-associated TCR beta chains recognize cytomegalovirus antigens. For the cohort, immune exposure information was limited to CMV serostatus. In a later analysis, TCR association rates were found to vary across HLA loci, with the most associated TCRs seen for DRB1 alleles and the fewest for HLA-C alleles. A total of fewer than 200 TCR beta chains were listed by the study as associated with cytomegalovirus. It was suggested by the authors that the approach could potentially be generalized to other disease states and immunological phenotypes.

Reading from cysteine to phenylalanine, the CDR3 counts 14 amino acids. Only the CDR3 portion is preserved as DNA: 42 bases, with reading frame beginning at the first base. CDR1 and CDR2 (LNHDA, SQIVND) derive from the germline V gene (reference sequence). Trimming takes 3 bases off V and 5 bases off J; junction bases not matched to a gene: 3. The cohort consisted of hundreds of healthy bone marrow donors. All cohort members were sampled while nominally healthy, although unrecorded immune exposures were likely present. The donor was CMV seropositive and was included in the group of 289 seropositive cohort members. A peripheral blood sample was provided by each donor, and peripheral blood mononuclear cells were used for TCR beta sequencing. The Qiagen DNeasy Blood Extraction Kit was used to extract genomic DNA from the blood cell samples.

The chain links TRBV19 with TRBJ1-1, with 10 middle bases fitting TRBD1. The sequenced sample was PBMCs. The origin of this receptor is a woman between 50 and 59 years old in good health and CMV-seropositive. The CDR3 protein: CASSIDRGQTEAFF. The DNA is TGTGCCAGTAGTATCGACAGGGGGCAAACTGAAGCTTTCTTT. Extended through the reference TRBV19 and TRBJ1-1 proteins, this CDR3 yields the full variable domain: DGGITQSPKYLFRKEGQNVTLSCEQNLNHDAMYWYRQDPGQGLRLIYYSQIVNDFQKGDIAEGYSVSREKKESFPLTVTSAQKNPTAFYLCASSIDRGQTEAFFGQGTRLTVV.